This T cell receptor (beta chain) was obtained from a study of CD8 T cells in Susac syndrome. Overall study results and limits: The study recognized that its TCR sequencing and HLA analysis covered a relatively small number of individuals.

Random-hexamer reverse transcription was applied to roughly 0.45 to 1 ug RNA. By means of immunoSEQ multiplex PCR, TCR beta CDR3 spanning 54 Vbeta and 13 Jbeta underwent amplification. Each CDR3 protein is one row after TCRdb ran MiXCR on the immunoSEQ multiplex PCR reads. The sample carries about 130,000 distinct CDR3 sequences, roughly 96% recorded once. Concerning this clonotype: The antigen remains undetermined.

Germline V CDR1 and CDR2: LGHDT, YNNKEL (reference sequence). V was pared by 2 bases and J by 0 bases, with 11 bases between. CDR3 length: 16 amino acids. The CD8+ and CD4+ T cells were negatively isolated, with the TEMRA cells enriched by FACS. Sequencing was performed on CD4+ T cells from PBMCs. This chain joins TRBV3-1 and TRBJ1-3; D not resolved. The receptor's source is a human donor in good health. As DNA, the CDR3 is TGTGCCAGCAGCCAATGGGGAGCGGTCTCTGGAAACACCATATATTTT. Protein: CASSQWGAVSGNTIYF.